One T cell receptor (beta chain) is described in this entry. Profiling relied on immunoSEQ multiplex PCR, and the TCRdb table lists in-frame clones only, not all of them. Among roughly 150,000 clones, 94% were seen once, and the ten largest hold 0.31%. This sample was taken from a study of OX40 agonist ivuxolimab in advanced cancers. The ends were cut back, 2 bases at V and 0 bases at J, with 13 bases in the middle. This CDR3 has 16 amino acids. CDR1 is SGHTA and CDR2 is FQGNSA in the germline V gene. The V and J genes are TRBV7-2 and TRBJ1-1, with D unresolved. The starting material was CD4+ or CD8+ T cells sorted from blood, obtained in a trial of the OX40 agonist ivuxolimab. This receptor was obtained from an adult with an advanced solid tumor such as melanoma, head and neck, liver or kidney cancer. In DNA, the CDR3 is TGTGCCAGCAGCTTAACCCCACACCCCATGAACACTGAAGCTTTCTTT. Residues: CASSLTPHPMNTEAFF.